The 4 T cell receptor beta chains given below trace back to one sample, sequenced in a study of CD8 T cells in ankylosing spondylitis. TCRdb re-derived calls from the 5' RACE reads in MiXCR, one entry per CDR3 protein. The table shows around 340,000 distinct CDR3 sequences, with approximately 14% occurring only once. Specimen: blood, either unsorted or a sorted T cell fraction (not recorded which). The receptors derive from a male donor with ankylosing spondylitis or in good health (not recorded which).

V usage is TRBV2 and J usage is TRBJ2-5; 8 nucleotides agree with TRBD1. CDR3 length: 15 residues. CDR1 SNHLY and CDR2 FYNNEI come from the germline V gene. V lost 3 bases, J lost 4 bases, and 7 bases stayed unmatched. The CDR3 DNA is TGTGCCAGCAGTGACTTCCGGACAGGGATAGAGACCCAGTACTTC. Translated, it gives CASSDFRTGIETQYF. Full variable domain (missing parts from reference TRBV2 and TRBJ2-5): EPEVTQTPSHQVTQMGQEVILRCVPISNHLYFYWYRQILGQKVEFLVSFYNNEISEKSEIFDDQFSVERPDGSNFTLKIRSTKLEDSAMYFCASSDFRTGIETQYFGPGTRLLVL.

The CDR3 loop is CASSAGGGLTDTQYF. The CDR3, as DNA: TGTGCCAGCAGCGCGGGGGGGGGTCTCACAGATACGCAGTATTTT. This chain uses TRBV9 with TRBJ2-3; 8 bases match TRBD2. In germline, CDR1 is SGDLS, CDR2 YYNGEE. The CDR3 totals 15 residues. Trimming removed 3 bases from V and 2 bases from J; junction bases left unmatched: 5.

The rearrangement uses TRBV5-1 and TRBJ1-6, with TRBD1 matching over 8 bases. J gave up 8 bases and V 4 bases, and 8 bases lay outside the gene matches. The CDR3 runs to 15 residues. Germline-derived CDR1 and CDR2 are SGHRS and YFSETQ. The CDR3 DNA sequence: TGCGCCAGCAGCACCGGAGGGACAGGCCATTCACCCCTCCACTTT. Its protein is CASSTGGTGHSPLHF.

This clonotype has a handful of counts. The chain has TRBV5-5 and TRBJ2-7, with TRBD1 identical over 9 bases. CDR1 and CDR2 from the germline V gene are SGHKS and YYEKEE (reference sequence). The V segment lost 4 bases and the J segment 3 bases; nucleotides outside the gene matches: 8. The CDR3 sequence is 15 residues long. The CDR3 protein is CASSEQGASVYEQYF. For the CDR3, the DNA is TGTGCCAGCAGCGAACAGGGGGCGAGTGTCTACGAGCAGTACTTC.